The clone carrying this T cell receptor (beta chain) was detected ten times or more. What it binds is unknown. The source of the sample is a study of neurological immune-mediated disorders. The V gene's germline CDR1 is DFQATT and CDR2 SNEGSKA (reference sequence). This CDR3 is built from 13 residues. V was cut by 6 bases and J by 2 bases, with 13 bases left in between. Sequencing runs each yielded over 190 million TCR-beta sequences from 15-18 subjects. TCRdb analysed the 5' RACE reads with MiXCR anew, one entry per CDR3 protein. The data hold tens of thousands of distinct CDR3 sequences, with about 10% observed a single time. Findings and limits, study-wide: Falling below healthy controls, multiple sclerosis showed the least TCR clonal expansion, while HTLV-1-associated myelopathy showed the most.

Time point reported: longitudinal time-point 1 (baseline). Libraries used 2 million unsorted PBMCs kept frozen in RNAlater. Sequences were obtained from PBMCs. The clonotype originates from a male donor with HTLV-1-associated myelopathy (HAM/TSP). The chain joins TRBV20-1 to TRBJ1-1; D is unresolved. CDR3 amino acids: CSAPARSNTEAFF. As DNA, the CDR3 is TGCAGTGCACCCGCCCGCAGTAACACTGAAGCTTTCTTT.